The clone carrying this T cell receptor beta chain appeared a single time. Its antigen is not identified. Per the germline V gene, CDR1 is LNHDA and CDR2 is SQIVND (reference sequence). The ends were cut back, 0 bases at V and 4 bases at J, with 6 bases in the middle. This CDR3 spans 13 amino acids. TCR beta VDJ and CDR3 profiling used genomic DNA as template. One entry per CDR3 protein, called by TCRdb with MiXCR from the reads. The sample contains 150,000 or so distinct CDR3 sequences, roughly half of which appear only once. This specimen belongs to a study of CD8+CD57+ T cells in acquired aplastic anemia. All sequencing subjects had displayed CD8+CD57+ cell expansion on flow cytometry. No therapy had been given to the patients at the time of blood sampling. Study-level findings and limits: Patients and controls had in common 25 to 30 CD8+ CDR3 sequences.

The chain has TRBV19 and TRBJ1-2; D uncertain. The source is a human donor with aplastic anemia. Sequenced sample: sorted CD4+, CD8+, or CD8+CD57+ T cells (not recorded which) from PBMCs. The CDR3 sequence: CASSIDPSYGYTF. CDR3 in DNA: TGTGCCAGTAGTATAGACCCGTCCTATGGCTACACCTTC.